The entry below gives a single T cell receptor (beta chain) sequence along with its context. Its antigen remains undetermined. No much larger clone exists at a distance of one base, and base qualities are not known. The data were obtained in a study of blood T cell repertoires in COVID-19 (dated by TCRdb to about 2020). Background on the whole study: Samples covering the acute and convalescent phases of COVID-19 were provided by collaborators in the United States, Italy and Spain. The repertoires were released in a freely available public database meant as a resource for research on the immune response to SARS-CoV-2. The dataset comprised deeply sampled blood TCRbeta repertoires from subjects exposed to, actively infected with, or recovered from COVID-19. Samples were obtained from the ongoing ImmuneRACE study (first 160 participants) and from some 1,200 subjects provided by 6 global collaborators. Nearly every sample came with metadata listing a de-identified subject ID, COVID-19 status, age in years and sex. The prospective study material was composed of cDNA or gDNA derived from T cells, B-cell-depleted T cells, or PBMCs. Where available, HLA class I and class II types were obtained from metadata supplied by the sample provider rather than from assay-based typing.

Trimming accounts for 5 bases at V and 4 bases at J, while the number of junction bases matched to no gene is 8. CDR1 SGHRS and CDR2 YFSETQ are derived from the germline V gene. CDR3 length: 15 amino acids, cysteine to phenylalanine. The only DNA kept is the CDR3, 45 bases in frame from the first base. Enrolling through a virtual design, the prospective study's participants ranged in age from roughly 18 to 90 years and lived across 24 United States geographic areas. In the prospective study, cohorts were assigned on the basis of participant-reported clinical history obtained from a screening survey and a study questionnaire. Recovered participants in ImmuneRACE Cohort 3 were defined by two consecutive negative NP/OP PCR tests, clearance by a healthcare professional, or resolution of symptoms. In the prospective study, whole blood, serum and a nasopharyngeal or oropharyngeal swab were collected from each participant by mobile phlebotomists. Prospective study participants could optionally give additional blood draws and questionnaires over an approximately 2-month period. Before DNA extraction, prospective study blood samples were shipped either frozen or at room temperature.

Summary of the overall study and its limitations: Clinical and demographic metadata were provided uncurated, with the amount varying by source and participant.

The immunoSEQ Assay, a bias-controlled multiplex PCR, was used to amplify TCRbeta CDR3 regions from genomic DNA. The study's processing was this. The number of nucleated cells in each sample was estimated from the amplification of reference gene primers within the assay. To quantify the absolute abundance of each unique TCRbeta CDR3 rearrangement, sequence reads were collapsed and filtered. For each sample, productive Simpson clonality was calculated by taking the square root of Simpson's diversity index across productive rearrangements. TCRdb limited this immuneACCESS table to in-frame rearrangements with V and J called. A share of clones is missing; checked studies link under half to unresolved V genes, and the rest is unexplained. Clone size and V and J calls were adopted from that table, with D and trimming inferred from the DNA. This sample comprises fewer than 200,000 clones, 84% of them detected only once. The ten largest make up approximately 16% of the sample.

The receptor was isolated from a man aged 50-59 years who had recovered from COVID-19. The sample taken for sequencing was PBMCs or T cells enriched from blood (not recorded which). The sequence links TRBV5-1 to TRBJ2-7; 11 junctional bases match TRBD1. The sequenced DNA: TGCGCCAGCAGTCGATGGGACAGGGGGGGATACGAGCAGTACTTC. The translation is CASSRWDRGGYEQYF. Outside the CDR3, residues come from the reference TRBV5-1 and TRBJ2-7 proteins, so the full variable domain is: KAGVTQTPRYLIKTRGQQVTLSCSPISGHRSVSWYQQTPGQGLQFLFEYFSETQRNKGNFPGRFSGRQFSNSRSEMNVSTLELGDSALYLCASSRWDRGGYEQYFGPGTRLTVT.